This T cell receptor beta chain was identified in a study of identical twins. The ends lost 2 bases at V and 5 bases at J; junction bases unmatched: 5. Germline V gene lookup returns CDR1 MNHEY and CDR2 SVGAGI. This CDR3 comprises 14 residues. In TCRdb, the 5' RACE reads were re-called with MiXCR into one record per CDR3 protein. In the table there are about 660,000 distinct CDR3 sequences, 8.5% to 9% of which are singletons. The same sample was also studied in work on yellow fever vaccine responses in identical twins.

The V gene is TRBV6-5, the J gene TRBJ2-5; TRBD1 matches 7 bases. The sequencing input was PBMCs. The clonotype comes from a woman under 30 in good health. CDR3: CASSYPGQMETQYF. The CDR3 DNA is TGTGCCAGCAGTTACCCGGGACAGATGGAGACCCAGTACTTC.